Listed below are T cell receptor beta chains from one sample, sequenced in a study of early T cells in non-severe SARS-CoV-2 infection. Each CDR3 protein gets one entry after TCRdb re-called the 5' RACE reads with MiXCR. The data show 70,000 to 85,000 distinct CDR3 sequences, roughly an eighth seen once. The sample consisted of whole blood. The receptor set was obtained from an adult who was a healthcare worker with PCR-confirmed SARS-CoV-2 infection or an uninfected control (not recorded which). CDR3s include the opening cysteine and the closing phenylalanine or tryptophan. A D gene is named only where the DNA matches it firmly. Clone sizes are given selectively: once, few, many, or a class where the clone is expanded.

DNA | CDR3 | D | J | V | size
TGTGCCATCTGGGGCACCGGGGAGCTGTTTTTT | CAIWGTGELFF | . | TRBJ2-2 | TRBV10-3 | .
TGCGCCAGCAGCCTGGAGGAGCAGCCGAACACTGAAGCTTTCTTT | CASSLEEQPNTEAFF | . | TRBJ1-1 | TRBV5-1 | once
TGCAGCGTTTTAGCGGGGAGCGTAGGCGAGCAGTTCTTC | CSVLAGSVGEQFF | TRBD2 | TRBJ2-1 | TRBV29-1 | few
TGTGCCAGCAGTGAATGGAGAAACACCGGGGAGCTGTTTTTT | CASSEWRNTGELFF | . | TRBJ2-2 | TRBV2 | .
TGTGCCAGCGCCCGGGACAGGGGGCTGGTGACCCAGTACTTC | CASARDRGLVTQYF | TRBD1 | TRBJ2-5 | TRBV27 | many
TGTGCCAGCAGTTACCATACAGATCGGGACTTGTCCTATAATTCACCCCTCCACTTT | CASSYHTDRDLSYNSPLHF | . | TRBJ1-6 | TRBV6-6 | .
TGCGCCAGCAGCTTGATCGGGCCGAGCTCCTACGAGCAGTACTTC | CASSLIGPSSYEQYF | . | TRBJ2-7 | TRBV5-1 | many
TGCAGCGTTGAAGGGGGTGTCGGCGCTACGCAGTATTTT | CSVEGGVGATQYF | . | TRBJ2-3 | TRBV29-1 | many
TGCAGTGCTTTCCCACTAGCGGGTGTAGGCGAGCAGTACTTC | CSAFPLAGVGEQYF | TRBD2 | TRBJ2-7 | TRBV20-1 | few
TGCAGCGTTTCTAGGGGCGAGGATTCACCCCTCCACTTT | CSVSRGEDSPLHF | . | TRBJ1-6 | TRBV29-1 | many
TGTGCCAGCAGCTTAATACCCGGAAACATTCAGTACTTC | CASSLIPGNIQYF | . | TRBJ2-4 | TRBV7-3 | many
TGTGCCAGCAAGAAGGGGGGTGAGTCACCCCTCCACTTT | CASKKGGESPLHF | . | TRBJ1-6 | TRBV12-3/TRBV12-4 | many
TGCGCCAGCAGCTTGGCCGGGACACTGAACACTGAAGCTTTCTTT | CASSLAGTLNTEAFF | . | TRBJ1-1 | TRBV5-1 | many
TGTGCCAGCACTAGAGGTGGGGGCAGACTCTCTGGGGCCAACGTCCTGACTTTC | CASTRGGGRLSGANVLTF | . | TRBJ2-6 | TRBV12-3/TRBV12-4 | .
TGTGCCAGCAGTGGGAGGACAGGGGGGACTGAAGCTTTCTTT | CASSGRTGGTEAFF | TRBD1 | TRBJ1-1 | TRBV28 | few
TGTGCCAGCAGCTTCGGACTAGGGGCAGATACGCAGTATTTT | CASSFGLGADTQYF | TRBD2 | TRBJ2-3 | TRBV7-3 | many
TGTGCCAGCAGCTTCCGGGTATCCGGAAACACCATATATTTT | CASSFRVSGNTIYF | . | TRBJ1-3 | TRBV7-9 | few
TGTGCCAGCAGCTTTGGGCTTACTGGAAACACCATATATTTT | CASSFGLTGNTIYF | . | TRBJ1-3 | TRBV7-2 | .
TGCAGTGCTAGAGTTAGAGTCTCGGGGGCCCAGTACTTC | CSARVRVSGAQYF | . | TRBJ2-5 | TRBV20-1 | few
TGTGCCAGCAGCTTAGAAGGTTTTGGAAACACCATATATTTT | CASSLEGFGNTIYF | . | TRBJ1-3 | TRBV11-2 | .
TGCGCCACCAAAGAAACAACAGTTAACACTGAAGCTTTCTTT | CATKETTVNTEAFF | . | TRBJ1-1 | TRBV5-1 | once
TGTGCCAGCAGCCAAGAGGGACAGGGCTTTTTCTACGAGCAGTACTTC | CASSQEGQGFFYEQYF | TRBD1 | TRBJ2-7 | TRBV4-2 | many
TGTGCCAGCAGCCAAGGAAGCAGGGCACCCAATCAGCCCCAGCATTTT | CASSQGSRAPNQPQHF | . | TRBJ1-5 | TRBV3-1 | many
TGTGCCAGCAGCGTAGGCCTAGCGACGGGGGAGCTGTTTTTT | CASSVGLATGELFF | . | TRBJ2-2 | TRBV9 | .
TGTGCCATCAGTGAGGACAGGGAGCATGGCTACACCTTC | CAISEDREHGYTF | TRBD1 | TRBJ1-2 | TRBV10-3 | .
TGTGCCAGCAAACTAAAAGTCAACAATGAGCAGTTCTTC | CASKLKVNNEQFF | . | TRBJ2-1 | TRBV2 | .
TGTGCCAGCAGTGACGGACGTACGTATAATTCACCCCTCCACTTT | CASSDGRTYNSPLHF | . | TRBJ1-6 | TRBV12-3/TRBV12-4 | few
TGTGCCAGCAGCTTAGAGAGGGGACAGGGTGACGAGCAGTACTTC | CASSLERGQGDEQYF | TRBD1 | TRBJ2-7 | TRBV7-9 | many
TGCAGTGCCTGGACAGGGGACGGTACCGGGGAGCTGTTTTTT | CSAWTGDGTGELFF | TRBD1 | TRBJ2-2 | TRBV20-1 | few
TGTGCCAGCAGTTCTCAGGGGGGACGCAATCAGCCCCAGCATTTT | CASSSQGGRNQPQHF | TRBD1 | TRBJ1-5 | TRBV28 | many
TGCAGCGTCGGAGCGGGGGCGAACACCGGGGAGCTGTTTTTT | CSVGAGANTGELFF | TRBD2 | TRBJ2-2 | TRBV29-1 | many
TGTGCCAGCAGTTTATACTTCAGGGGCCCAGATACGCAGTATTTT | CASSLYFRGPDTQYF | . | TRBJ2-3 | TRBV28 | .
TGTGCCAGCAGTGGGGACAGGGGGATCGATGAGCAGTTCTTC | CASSGDRGIDEQFF | TRBD1 | TRBJ2-1 | TRBV2 | .
TGTGCCTGGAGTTTTCAGAGGCTAGCGGGGACCTTCGGTACCGGGGAGCTGTTTTTT | CAWSFQRLAGTFGTGELFF | TRBD2 | TRBJ2-2 | TRBV30 | .
TGCAGCGTTGAGGGGGCCGGTGAAGCTTTCTTT | CSVEGAGEAFF | . | TRBJ1-1 | TRBV29-1 | .
TGTGCCAGCAGTTTGTACAAAGACTACGAGCAGTACTTC | CASSLYKDYEQYF | . | TRBJ2-7 | TRBV12-3/TRBV12-4 | many
TGTGCCAGCAGTTCCGGACAGGGGGCTTTATCCACCTTC | CASSSGQGALSTF | TRBD1 | TRBJ1-2 | TRBV27 | .
TGTGCCAGCAGCTGGGGACAGGGGTTAGCCACCGGGGAGCTGTTTTTT | CASSWGQGLATGELFF | TRBD1 | TRBJ2-2 | TRBV7-6 | many
TGCAGCGTCGGGACTGTTCCTTCCGGCACTGAAGCTTTCTTT | CSVGTVPSGTEAFF | . | TRBJ1-1 | TRBV29-1 | many
TGTGCCAGCAGCCAAGATGAAACTAGCGGGAGGGCCTTTATCCGCACAGATACGCAGTATTTT | CASSQDETSGRAFIRTDTQYF | TRBD2 | TRBJ2-3 | TRBV14 | few
TGTGCCAGCAGTTGGACGGGAGGACCGAACACCGGGGAGCTGTTTTTT | CASSWTGGPNTGELFF | TRBD2 | TRBJ2-2 | TRBV25-1 | few
TGTGCCAGCAGCGCGAATAGCAATCAGCCCCAGCATTTT | CASSANSNQPQHF | . | TRBJ1-5 | TRBV9 | few
TGTGCCAGCAGCAAAGTTCCCAGGGGTCCTGGCACAGATACGCAGTATTTT | CASSKVPRGPGTDTQYF | . | TRBJ2-3 | TRBV21-1 | .
TGTGCCAGCTCATTCCCGGGGACAGGGCAAGAGACCCAGTACTTC | CASSFPGTGQETQYF | TRBD1 | TRBJ2-5 | TRBV18 | .
TGTGCCAGCAGACCGGGACAGGCAGCGGGCGAGCAGTACTTC | CASRPGQAAGEQYF | TRBD1 | TRBJ2-7 | TRBV12-3/TRBV12-4 | many
TGCAGCGTTGACCACCTATGGTATGGCTACACCTTC | CSVDHLWYGYTF | . | TRBJ1-2 | TRBV29-1 | .
TGCAGCGTTGATCGCCCGGGACAGGGGTTTACAGATACGCAGTATTTT | CSVDRPGQGFTDTQYF | TRBD1 | TRBJ2-3 | TRBV29-1 | many
TGTGCCAGCAGTTTGCAGGGGAGGGGGTACGAGCAGTACTTC | CASSLQGRGYEQYF | . | TRBJ2-7 | TRBV28 | few
TGTGCCAGCTCACTCCCGGGGGAGGCACAAGAGACCCAGTACTTC | CASSLPGEAQETQYF | . | TRBJ2-5 | TRBV18 | many
TGTGCCAGCAGCGCCGGGACAGGGGGCGCGGATACGCAGTATTTT | CASSAGTGGADTQYF | TRBD1 | TRBJ2-3 | TRBV2 | many
TGCGCCAGCAGCTTGATAGAGGGCGGGGAGCTGTTTTTT | CASSLIEGGELFF | . | TRBJ2-2 | TRBV5-1 | few
TGCAGTGCTAGAGGGGACAGGGCTGGGAATTCACCCCTCCACTTT | CSARGDRAGNSPLHF | TRBD1 | TRBJ1-6 | TRBV20-1 | .
TGCGCCAGCAGTGGGACCGCCTCCCTCTACGAGCAGTACTTC | CASSGTASLYEQYF | . | TRBJ2-7 | TRBV10-2 | many
TGCAGTGCTAGAGCGAGAGGCTATGGCTACACCTTC | CSARARGYGYTF | . | TRBJ1-2 | TRBV20-1 | few
TGTGCCAGCAGGATCAGCGGGGCAGGCACGATCGAGCAGTTCTTC | CASRISGAGTIEQFF | TRBD2 | TRBJ2-1 | TRBV3-1 | many
TGTGCCAGCAGTTATTCAACTAGCGGGCTTTACAATGAGCAGTTCTTC | CASSYSTSGLYNEQFF | TRBD2 | TRBJ2-1 | TRBV12-3/TRBV12-4 | many
TGCAGCGTTGCGAGAAGAGGGAACGAGCAGTACTTC | CSVARRGNEQYF | . | TRBJ2-7 | TRBV29-1 | many
TGTGCCAGCAGCCTCCCTCCCCGGTCCTACGAGCAGTACTTC | CASSLPPRSYEQYF | . | TRBJ2-7 | TRBV11-2 | many
TGTGCCAGCTCAACAGATACACGGAGCTCTGGAAACACCATATATTTT | CASSTDTRSSGNTIYF | . | TRBJ1-3 | TRBV18 | many